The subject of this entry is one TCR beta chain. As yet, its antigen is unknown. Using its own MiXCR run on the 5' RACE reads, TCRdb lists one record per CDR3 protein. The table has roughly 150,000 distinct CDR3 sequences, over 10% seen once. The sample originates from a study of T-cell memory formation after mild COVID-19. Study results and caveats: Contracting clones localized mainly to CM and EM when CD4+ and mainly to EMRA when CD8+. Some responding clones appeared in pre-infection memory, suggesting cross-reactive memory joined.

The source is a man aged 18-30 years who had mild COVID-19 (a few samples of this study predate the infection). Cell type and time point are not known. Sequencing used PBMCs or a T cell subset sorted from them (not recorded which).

CDR3 region: CATSRDPGSEAFF. CDR3 in DNA: TGTGCCACCAGCAGAGATCCCGGGTCTGAAGCTTTCTTT. V and J are TRBV15 and TRBJ1-1; D unresolved. Looked up from germline, CDR1 is LNHNV and CDR2 is YYDKDF (reference sequence). This CDR3 is 13 amino acids long. The germline V and J ends were trimmed by 0 bases and 6 bases, with 8 bases remaining between them.